This passage covers 32 T cell receptor beta chains from one sample sequenced in a study of chemoradiotherapy in HPV16-positive cancers. The table came from immunoSEQ multiplex PCR; TCRdb's copy has only in-frame clones and leaves some out. This table holds 12,000 to 15,000 clones, under 95% found once. The material was blood, obtained from a patient who underwent chemoradiotherapy. These receptors were taken from a human donor with HPV-associated anogenital cancer.

This chain's CDR3 is CASSPYGAGGYNEQFF. In DNA form, the CDR3 reads TGTGCCAGCAGCCCCTATGGAGCGGGGGGATACAATGAGCAGTTCTTC. The V call is TRBV9, the J call TRBJ2-1; 9 positions agree with TRBD2. The J segment lost 4 bases and the V segment lost 4 bases, leaving 9 bases of the junction unmatched. Germline-derived CDR1 and CDR2 are SGDLS and YYNGEE. This CDR3 region has 16 residues.

This clone occurred once. The chain uses TRBV6-6 and TRBJ1-4; D remains ambiguous. Germline lookup yields CDR1 MNHNY and CDR2 SVGAGI (reference sequence). V lost 6 bases, J lost 1 base, and 9 bases lay in between. The CDR3 length is 14 residues. The CDR3 region is CASRSGGTNEKLFF. CDR3 nucleotides: TGTGCCAGCAGATCAGGCGGAACTAATGAAAAACTGTTTTTT.

The chain uses TRBV7-9 and TRBJ2-1; D is uncertain. Per the germline V gene, CDR1 is SEHNR and CDR2 is FQNEAQ (reference sequence). The V and J ends lost 6 bases and 4 bases respectively, with 22 bases between them. This CDR3 is 17 amino acids long. The CDR3 sequence: CASRPLPAVYPYNEQFF. As DNA, the CDR3 is TGTGCCAGCAGACCTCTACCAGCCGTATACCCTTACAATGAGCAGTTCTTC. Looking up the rest from reference TRBV7-9 and TRBJ2-1 gives the full variable domain: DTGVSQNPRHKITKRGQNVTFRCDPISEHNRLYWYRQTLGQGPEFLTYFQNEAQLEKSRLLSDRFSAERPKGSFSTLEIQRTEQGDSAMYLCASRPLPAVYPYNEQFFGPGTRLTVL.

This sequence joins TRBV9 and TRBJ2-2; D is perhaps TRBD2 (6 bases). CDR3 size: 14 residues. The germline CDR1 and CDR2 sequences are SGDLS and YYNGEE. V dropped 3 bases and J dropped 5 bases, with 11 bases sitting between them. Here the CDR3 DNA reads TGTGCCAGCAGCGCGGGGGTGGCGACCGGGGAGCTGTTTTTT. This codes for CASSAGVATGELFF.

The chain is built from TRBV18 and TRBJ1-2; D gene unclear. The CDR3 extends over 14 amino acids. The V end lost 3 bases, the J end lost 7 bases, and 15 bases lay between the germline ends. The germline CDR1 and CDR2 sequences are KGHSH and LQKENI. CDR3 sequence reads: CASSPELTFGGYTF. The CDR3 DNA sequence: TGTGCCAGCTCACCCGAACTGACCTTTGGTGGCTACACCTTC.

The J gene is TRBJ2-3, the V gene TRBV14; possibly TRBD2 for D (6 bases). The CDR3 runs 15 residues. The germline gives CDR1 SGHDN, CDR2 FVKESK. The ends were cut back, 6 bases at V and 3 bases at J, with 16 bases in the middle. CDR3 loop: CASSPGTLGTDTQYF. The CDR3 region has the DNA TGTGCCAGCAGTCCCGGGACTTTGGGTACAGATACGCAGTATTTT.

This chain joins TRBV19 and TRBJ1-1; D might be TRBD1 (6 bases). V shed 2 bases and J shed 4 bases, with 17 bases lying between them. The CDR3 totals 16 residues. The germline gives CDR1 LNHDA, CDR2 SQIVND (reference sequence). The CDR3 spells CASSISMGRGGTEAFF. CDR3 sequence (DNA): TGTGCCAGTAGTATAAGTATGGGCAGGGGCGGCACTGAAGCTTTCTTT.

V is TRBV5-1 and J is TRBJ1-3; TRBD1 matches at 7 bases. In germline, CDR1 is SGHRS, CDR2 YFSETQ. J gave up 0 bases and V 2 bases, and 8 bases lay outside the gene matches. The CDR3 sequence is 17 residues long. The CDR3 sequence is CASSFWTGDDSGNTIYF. The CDR3 DNA follows: TGCGCCAGCAGCTTCTGGACAGGCGATGACTCTGGAAACACCATATATTTT.

This chain joins TRBV7-3 and TRBJ1-1, with a tentative D call TRBD1 (5 bases). Trimming left V 3 bases short and J 3 bases short, with 14 bases between. This CDR3 has 15 residues. The germline V gene has CDR1 SGHTA and CDR2 FQGTGA. CDR3 region: CASSFRQFPDTEAFF. CDR3 coding DNA: TGTGCCAGCAGCTTCCGACAGTTTCCGGACACTGAAGCTTTCTTT.

The genes are TRBV5-4 and TRBJ1-1; TRBD1 agrees at 9 bases. Looked up from germline, CDR1 is SGHNT and CDR2 is YYREEE (reference sequence). V shed 3 bases and J 5 bases; nucleotides not matched to a gene: 5. The CDR3 has 14 amino acids. CDR3 sequence reads: CASSSGQGRTEAFF. The CDR3 DNA reads as TGTGCCAGCAGCTCGGGACAGGGACGGACTGAAGCTTTCTTT.

The CDR3 DNA sequence: TGCAGCTCAATTGCCAAGAGGACAGATACGCAGTATTTT. It specifies CSSIAKRTDTQYF. The V call is TRBV29-1, the J call TRBJ2-3; D remains unclear. V was cut by 8 bases and J by 3 bases, with 15 bases left in between. This CDR3 spans 13 amino acids. The germline V gene encodes CDR1 SQVTM and CDR2 ANQGSEA.

The chain has TRBV5-4 and TRBJ1-1; TRBD1 matches 7 bases. Per the germline V gene, CDR1 is SGHNT and CDR2 is YYREEE (reference sequence). The CDR3 runs to 14 residues. The V segment lost 0 bases and the J segment 4 bases; nucleotides outside the gene matches: 3. The CDR3 nucleotides are TGTGCCAGCAGCTTGGGGGGACAGAGCACTGAAGCTTTCTTT. This gives the protein CASSLGGQSTEAFF.

The chain employs TRBV5-1 and TRBJ1-1, with D hard to call. CDR3 length equals 16 residues. The germline gives CDR1 SGHRS, CDR2 YFSETQ. The V gene lost 6 bases and the J gene lost 3 bases, with 21 bases spanning the gap. The CDR3 region has the DNA TGCGCCAGCACCCTCTACCCGGGCACTAAGTACACTGAAGCTTTCTTT. Translation gives CASTLYPGTKYTEAFF. The full variable domain, with the rest looked up from reference TRBV5-1 and TRBJ1-1, is KAGVTQTPRYLIKTRGQQVTLSCSPISGHRSVSWYQQTPGQGLQFLFEYFSETQRNKGNFPGRFSGRQFSNSRSEMNVSTLELGDSALYLCASTLYPGTKYTEAFFGQGTRLTVV.

The chain uses TRBV4-1 and TRBJ2-1; 9 nucleotides agree with TRBD2. The J segment lost 10 bases and the V segment lost 1 base, leaving 8 bases of the junction unmatched. The germline V gene has CDR1 MGHRA and CDR2 YSYEKL. CDR3 length: 15 amino acids. The CDR3: CASSQGLAVDGEQFF. The CDR3 DNA reads TGCGCCAGCAGCCAAGGACTAGCGGTGGACGGGGAGCAGTTCTTC.

CDR3 nucleotide sequence: TGTGCCAGCAGTGACGTGACAGCAAACTCCGGGGAGCTGTTTTTT. Its protein product is CASSDVTANSGELFF. V usage is TRBV2 and J usage is TRBJ2-2; possibly TRBD1 for D (5 bases). The germline gives CDR1 SNHLY, CDR2 FYNNEI. The V gene lost 3 bases and the J gene lost 6 bases, with 14 bases spanning the gap. CDR3 length: 15 amino acids. Full variable domain (rest looked up from reference TRBV2 and TRBJ2-2): EPEVTQTPSHQVTQMGQEVILRCVPISNHLYFYWYRQILGQKVEFLVSFYNNEISEKSEIFDDQFSVERPDGSNFTLKIRSTKLEDSAMYFCASSDVTANSGELFFGEGSRLTVL.

This clone occurred once. This sequence joins TRBV2 and TRBJ2-1; tentatively, D is TRBD2 (5 bases). This CDR3 region has 16 residues. CDR1 is SNHLY, CDR2 FYNNEI, per germline. V was clipped by 6 bases and J by 2 bases, with 17 bases between them. CDR3 in amino acids: CASREDLSNAYNEQFF. In DNA, the CDR3 is TGTGCCAGCAGGGAGGACCTGTCCAACGCCTACAATGAGCAGTTCTTC.

The chain combines TRBV6-6 with TRBJ1-2; D gene ambiguous. V was clipped by 2 bases and J by 1 base, with 5 bases between them. The germline V gene has CDR1 MNHNY and CDR2 SVGAGI (reference sequence). The CDR3 spans 13 residues. CDR3 protein: CASSYTDNYGYTF. The CDR3 nucleotides read TGTGCCAGCAGTTACACAGATAACTATGGCTACACCTTC.

The chain uses TRBV9 and TRBJ1-2; D is possibly TRBD1 (5 bases). V gave up 10 bases and J gave up 4 bases, with 14 bases separating them. The CDR3 spans 12 residues. Germline lookup yields CDR1 SGDLS and CDR2 YYNGEE. CDR3 nucleotide sequence: TGTGCCCCAGGGTCTCGGGGCTATGGCTACACCTTC. Its translation: CAPGSRGYGYTF.

V and J are TRBV15 and TRBJ2-5; perhaps D is TRBD1 or TRBD2 (6 bases each). The J call is doubtful: the DNA matches TRBJ2-7 better. The CDR3 has 15 amino acids. Germline V gene lookup returns CDR1 LNHNV and CDR2 YYDKDF (reference sequence). The CDR3 bases are TGTGCCACCAGCCCAGAGGGGGGTGCGGCCTACGAGCAGTACTTC. Translated: CATSPEGGAAYEQYF.

About this clone itself: Within the sample, other DNA sequences also encode this same CDR3. V usage is TRBV20-1 and J usage is TRBJ2-5; D not certain. In germline, CDR1 is DFQATT, CDR2 SNEGSKA (reference sequence). V dropped 3 bases and J dropped 3 bases, with 2 bases sitting between them. This CDR3 is built from 10 residues. The CDR3 reads CSAREETQYF. The CDR3 nucleotides read TGCAGTGCTAGGGAAGAGACCCAGTACTTC.

This rearrangement joins TRBV7-3 to TRBJ2-3, with D perhaps TRBD1 (6 bases). V shed 0 bases and J shed 3 bases, with 16 bases lying between them. This CDR3 is built from 17 residues. Germline assignment: CDR1 SGHTA and CDR2 FQGTGA. The DNA for the CDR3 is TGTGCCAGCAGCTTAACGGGGGCAGGGGCGGTGACAGATACGCAGTATTTT. Amino acids: CASSLTGAGAVTDTQYF.

This rearrangement joins TRBV9 to TRBJ1-3; 7 bases are shared with TRBD1. V trimming: 2 bases; J trimming: 0 bases; junction bases outside the gene matches: 5. The germline V gene encodes CDR1 SGDLS and CDR2 YYNGEE. There are 16 residues in the CDR3. The CDR3 bases are TGTGCCAGCAGCGTTGGGGGGACAGCCTCTGGAAACACCATATATTTT. Translating gives CASSVGGTASGNTIYF.

The CDR3 sequence: CASSPPRGSSYNEQFF. CDR3 in DNA: TGTGCCAGCAGCCCCCCGCGGGGGAGCTCCTACAATGAGCAGTTCTTC. The chain combines TRBV5-6 with TRBJ2-1, with 7 nucleotides matching TRBD2. The V gene's germline CDR1 is SGHDT and CDR2 YYEEEE. Germline trimming cut 4 bases from V and 0 bases from J; bases unmatched to any gene: 7. The CDR3 extends over 16 amino acids.

This clone was seen once. The V gene is TRBV5-1, the J gene TRBJ2-7; D is ambiguous. Trimming pared 4 bases from V and 3 bases from J, leaving 11 bases between. This CDR3 has 13 amino acids. Per germline, CDR1 SGHRS and CDR2 YFSETQ. This chain's CDR3 is CASSNRPNYEQYF. The CDR3 coding sequence is TGCGCCAGCAGCAACCGCCCCAACTACGAGCAGTACTTC.

The rearrangement uses TRBV15 and TRBJ1-2, with 7 bases aligning to TRBD1. The CDR3 length is 13 residues. Germline CDR1 and CDR2: LNHNV and YYDKDF (reference sequence). V gave up 7 bases and J gave up 6 bases; unmatched junction bases: 8. This CDR3 is CATTRGRGNGYTF. CDR3 DNA: TGTGCCACCACGAGGGGGCGCGGTAATGGCTACACCTTC.

The chain carries TRBV7-2 and TRBJ2-5; 9 nucleotides line up with TRBD2. The closer fit of TRBJ2-7 to the DNA end suggests the J call may be wrong. CDR3 length: 17 residues. Looked up from germline, CDR1 is SGHTA and CDR2 is FQGNSA. The CDR3 reads CASSLGPLAGSSYEQYF. For the CDR3, the DNA is TGTGCCAGCAGCTTAGGCCCCCTAGCGGGGAGCTCCTACGAGCAGTACTTC.

The gene calls are TRBV2 and TRBJ1-5; 8 nucleotides line up with TRBD1. The CDR3 is 15 residues long. In germline, CDR1 is SNHLY, CDR2 FYNNEI. V trimming: 3 bases; J trimming: 6 bases; junction bases outside the gene matches: 7. CDR3 DNA sequence: TGTGCCAGCAGTGAGGGGCAGGGGGCGATTCAGCCCCAGCATTTT. This gives the protein CASSEGQGAIQPQHF. The full variable domain, with the rest looked up from reference TRBV2 and TRBJ1-5, is EPEVTQTPSHQVTQMGQEVILRCVPISNHLYFYWYRQILGQKVEFLVSFYNNEISEKSEIFDDQFSVERPDGSNFTLKIRSTKLEDSAMYFCASSEGQGAIQPQHFGDGTRLSIL.

The chain is built from TRBV6-6 and TRBJ1-5, with no clear D. CDR1 and CDR2 (germline): MNHNY, SVGAGI (reference sequence). V was pared by 2 bases and J by 7 bases, with 6 bases between. The CDR3 sequence is 12 residues long. For the CDR3, the DNA is TGTGCCAGCAGTTACGGTGCCCAGCCCCAGCATTTT. It yields the protein CASSYGAQPQHF.

The V gene is TRBV27, the J gene TRBJ1-4; D might be TRBD1 (5 bases). The CDR3 has 17 amino acids. From germline, CDR1 is MNHEY and CDR2 SMNVEV (reference sequence). V was clipped by 7 bases and J by 8 bases, with 26 bases between them. CDR3 amino acids: CASTLRPLGGNGEKLFF. DNA of the CDR3: TGTGCCAGCACCTTACGGCCGCTTGGGGGGAACGGGGAAAAACTGTTTTTT. Supplemented by reference TRBV27 and TRBJ1-4, the full variable domain reads EAQVTQNPRYLITVTGKKLTVTCSQNMNHEYMSWYRQDPGLGLRQIYYSMNVEVTDKGDVPEGYKVSRKEKRNFPLILESPSPNQTSLYFCASTLRPLGGNGEKLFFGSGTQLSVL.

The genes are TRBV6-1 and TRBJ2-1; the D call may be TRBD1 or TRBD2 (5 bases each). Germline-derived CDR1 and CDR2 are MNHNS and SASEGT. The V and J ends lost 1 base and 4 bases respectively, with 11 bases between them. The CDR3 loop spans 15 amino acids. The CDR3 protein is CASSEGGSGYNEQFF. CDR3 bases: TGTGCCAGCAGTGAAGGGGGCTCGGGATACAATGAGCAGTTCTTC.

The chain links TRBV7-2 to TRBJ2-5; 9 bases agree with TRBD2. V trimming: 1 base; J trimming: 4 bases; junction bases outside the gene matches: 13. Germline lookup yields CDR1 SGHTA and CDR2 FQGNSA. This CDR3 contains 18 residues. The CDR3 region has the DNA TGTGCCAGCAGCTTAGTAGCGATGCTAGCGGGGAATCGAGAGACCCAGTACTTC. It yields the protein CASSLVAMLAGNRETQYF.

This chain connects TRBV29-1 to TRBJ2-7; D call uncertain. The CDR3 has 14 residues. V lost 4 bases, J lost 2 bases, and 15 bases lay in between. Per germline, CDR1 SQVTM and CDR2 ANQGSEA. The CDR3 DNA reads as TGCAGCGTTGGACTCACGAACCGCCCCTACGAGCAGTACTTC. This encodes CSVGLTNRPYEQYF.